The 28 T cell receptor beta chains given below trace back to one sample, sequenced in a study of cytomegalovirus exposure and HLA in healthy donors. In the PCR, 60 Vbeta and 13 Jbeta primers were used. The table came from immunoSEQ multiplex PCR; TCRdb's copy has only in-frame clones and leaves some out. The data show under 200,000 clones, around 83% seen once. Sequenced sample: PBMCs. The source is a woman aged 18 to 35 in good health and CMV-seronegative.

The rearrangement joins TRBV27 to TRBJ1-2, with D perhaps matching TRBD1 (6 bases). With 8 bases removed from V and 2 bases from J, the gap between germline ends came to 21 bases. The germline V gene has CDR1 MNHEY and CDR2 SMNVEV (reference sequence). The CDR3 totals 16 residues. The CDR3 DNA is TGTGCCAGCGGAAGCTCTTTCCGGGACATAAACTATGGCTACACCTTC. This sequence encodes CASGSSFRDINYGYTF.

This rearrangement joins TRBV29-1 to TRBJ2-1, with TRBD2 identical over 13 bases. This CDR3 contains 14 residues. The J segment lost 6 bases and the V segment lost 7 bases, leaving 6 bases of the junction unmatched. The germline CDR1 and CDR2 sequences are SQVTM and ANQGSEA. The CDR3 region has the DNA TGCAGCGCGTCGGGACTAGCGGGAACCAATGAGCAGTTCTTC. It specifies CSASGLAGTNEQFF.

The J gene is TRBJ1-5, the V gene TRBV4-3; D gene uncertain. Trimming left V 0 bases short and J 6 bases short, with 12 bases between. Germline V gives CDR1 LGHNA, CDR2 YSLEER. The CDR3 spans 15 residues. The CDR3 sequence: CASSQELALFQPQHF. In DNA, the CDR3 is TGCGCCAGCAGCCAAGAATTAGCCCTGTTTCAGCCCCAGCATTTT.

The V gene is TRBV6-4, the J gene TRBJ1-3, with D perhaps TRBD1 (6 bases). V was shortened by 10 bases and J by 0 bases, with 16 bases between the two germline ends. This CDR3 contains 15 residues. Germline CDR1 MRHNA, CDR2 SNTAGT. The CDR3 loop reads CAKQGVQSSGNTIYF. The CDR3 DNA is TGTGCCAAACAGGGAGTGCAGTCCTCTGGAAACACCATATATTTT.

The CDR3 region is CAWSTTGLSGNTIYF. The DNA for the CDR3 is TGTGCCTGGAGTACGACAGGTCTCTCTGGAAACACCATATATTTT. The chain employs TRBV30 and TRBJ1-3, with D perhaps matching TRBD1 (6 bases). This CDR3 is 15 amino acids long. The ends were cut back, 2 bases at V and 0 bases at J, with 11 bases in the middle. Germline loops: CDR1 GTSNPN, CDR2 SVGIG (reference sequence).

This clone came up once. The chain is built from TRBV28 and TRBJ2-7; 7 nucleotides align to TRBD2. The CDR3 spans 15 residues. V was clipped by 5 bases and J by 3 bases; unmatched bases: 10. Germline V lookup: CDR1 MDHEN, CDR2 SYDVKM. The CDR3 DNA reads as TGTGCCAGCAGTCCTCAAGGCAGCGGGAACTACGAGCAGTACTTC. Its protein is CASSPQGSGNYEQYF.

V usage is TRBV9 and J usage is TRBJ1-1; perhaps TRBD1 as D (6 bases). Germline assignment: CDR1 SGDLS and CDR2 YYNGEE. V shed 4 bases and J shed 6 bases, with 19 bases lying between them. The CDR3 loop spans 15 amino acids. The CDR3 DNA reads TGTGCCAGCAGCTCAGCTGGGGGCCGCTTGGCTGAAGCTTTCTTT. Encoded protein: CASSSAGGRLAEAFF.

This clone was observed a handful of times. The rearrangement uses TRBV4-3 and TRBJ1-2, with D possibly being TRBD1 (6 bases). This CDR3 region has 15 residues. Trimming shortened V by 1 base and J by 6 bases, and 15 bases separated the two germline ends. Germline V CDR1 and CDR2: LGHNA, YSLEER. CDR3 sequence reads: CASSQVDRLGNGYTF. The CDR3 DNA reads TGCGCCAGCAGCCAAGTAGACAGGTTGGGGAATGGCTACACCTTC.

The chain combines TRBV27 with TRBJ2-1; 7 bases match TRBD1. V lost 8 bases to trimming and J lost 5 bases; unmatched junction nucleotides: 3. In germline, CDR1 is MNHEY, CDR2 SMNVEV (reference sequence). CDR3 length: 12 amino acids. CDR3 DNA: TGTGCCAGCGGCACAGGGGACAATGAGCAGTTCTTC. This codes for CASGTGDNEQFF.

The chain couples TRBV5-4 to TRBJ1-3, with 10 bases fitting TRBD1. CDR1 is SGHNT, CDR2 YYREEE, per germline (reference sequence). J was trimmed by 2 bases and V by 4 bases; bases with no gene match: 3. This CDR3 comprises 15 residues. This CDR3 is CASSRDRGPGNTIYF. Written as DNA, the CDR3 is TGTGCCAGCAGCCGTGACAGGGGGCCTGGAAACACCATATATTTT.

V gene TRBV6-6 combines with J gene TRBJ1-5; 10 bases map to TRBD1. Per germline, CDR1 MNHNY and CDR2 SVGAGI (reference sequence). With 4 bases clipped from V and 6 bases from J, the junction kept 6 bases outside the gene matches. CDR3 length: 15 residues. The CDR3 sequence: CASSSTGGRGQPQHF. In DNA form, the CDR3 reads TGTGCCAGCAGTTCGACAGGGGGCAGGGGTCAGCCCCAGCATTTT.

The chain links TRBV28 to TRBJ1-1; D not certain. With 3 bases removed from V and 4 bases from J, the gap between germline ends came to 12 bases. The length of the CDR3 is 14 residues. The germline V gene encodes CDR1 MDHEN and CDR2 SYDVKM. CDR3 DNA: TGTGCCAGCAGTTTCCTGAGGGCACCCACTGAAGCTTTCTTT. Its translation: CASSFLRAPTEAFF.

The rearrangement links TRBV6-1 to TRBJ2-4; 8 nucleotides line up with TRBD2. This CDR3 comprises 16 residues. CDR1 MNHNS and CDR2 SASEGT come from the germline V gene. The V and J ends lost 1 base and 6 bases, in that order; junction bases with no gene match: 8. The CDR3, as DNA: TGTGCCAGCAGTGAAGGGGGGGGACTAGGCGTAAACATTCAGTACTTC. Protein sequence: CASSEGGGLGVNIQYF.

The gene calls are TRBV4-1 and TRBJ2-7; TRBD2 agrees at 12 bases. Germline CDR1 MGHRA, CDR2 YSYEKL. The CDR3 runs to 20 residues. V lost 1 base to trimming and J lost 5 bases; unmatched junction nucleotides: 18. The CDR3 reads CASSQGPRAGLAGTFNEQYF. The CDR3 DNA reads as TGCGCCAGCAGCCAAGGTCCCCGCGCCGGACTAGCGGGAACCTTTAACGAGCAGTACTTC.

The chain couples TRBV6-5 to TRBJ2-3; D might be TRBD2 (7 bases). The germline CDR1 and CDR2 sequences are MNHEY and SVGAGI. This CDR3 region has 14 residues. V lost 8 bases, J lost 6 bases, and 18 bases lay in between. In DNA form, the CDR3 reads TGTGCCAGCGGGGGGCGGGAGCGTTTGGATACGCAGTATTTT. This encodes CASGGRERLDTQYF.

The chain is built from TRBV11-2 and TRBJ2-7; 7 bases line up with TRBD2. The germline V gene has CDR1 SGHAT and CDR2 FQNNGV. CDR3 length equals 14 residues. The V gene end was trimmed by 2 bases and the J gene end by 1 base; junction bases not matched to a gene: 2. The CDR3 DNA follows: TGTGCCAGCAGCTTATCGGGAGGTTCCTACGAGCAGTACTTC. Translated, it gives CASSLSGGSYEQYF. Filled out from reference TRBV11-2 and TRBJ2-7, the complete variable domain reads EAGVAQSPRYKIIEKRQSVAFWCNPISGHATLYWYQQILGQGPKLLIQFQNNGVVDDSQLPKDRFSAERLKGVDSTLKIQPAKLEDSAVYLCASSLSGGSYEQYFGPGTRLTVT.

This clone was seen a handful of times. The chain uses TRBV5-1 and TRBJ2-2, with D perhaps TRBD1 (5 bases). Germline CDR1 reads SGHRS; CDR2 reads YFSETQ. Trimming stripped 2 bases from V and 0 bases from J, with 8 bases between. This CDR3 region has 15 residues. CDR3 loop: CASSFGQANTGELFF. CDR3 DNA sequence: TGCGCCAGCAGCTTTGGACAAGCGAACACCGGGGAGCTGTTTTTT.

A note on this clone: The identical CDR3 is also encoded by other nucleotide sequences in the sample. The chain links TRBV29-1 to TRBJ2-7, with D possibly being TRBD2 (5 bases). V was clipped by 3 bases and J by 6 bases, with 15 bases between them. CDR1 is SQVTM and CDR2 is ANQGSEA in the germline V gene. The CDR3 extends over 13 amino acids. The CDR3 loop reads CSVEDGSWSEQYF. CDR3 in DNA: TGCAGCGTTGAGGATGGGAGCTGGTCCGAGCAGTACTTC.

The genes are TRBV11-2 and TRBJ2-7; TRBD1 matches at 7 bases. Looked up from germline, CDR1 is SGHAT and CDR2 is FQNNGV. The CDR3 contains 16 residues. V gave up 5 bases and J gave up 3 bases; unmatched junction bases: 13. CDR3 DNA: TGTGCCAGCAGCGAAAAGGGGGCAGGCCACTACTACGAGCAGTACTTC. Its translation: CASSEKGAGHYYEQYF.

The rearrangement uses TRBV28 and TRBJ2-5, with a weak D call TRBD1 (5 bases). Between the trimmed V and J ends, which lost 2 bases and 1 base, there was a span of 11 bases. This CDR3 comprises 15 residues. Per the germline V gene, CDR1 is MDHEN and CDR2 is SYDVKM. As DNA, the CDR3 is TGTGCCAGCAGTTTAAAGGGGCGGCTCCAAGAGACCCAGTACTTC. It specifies CASSLKGRLQETQYF.

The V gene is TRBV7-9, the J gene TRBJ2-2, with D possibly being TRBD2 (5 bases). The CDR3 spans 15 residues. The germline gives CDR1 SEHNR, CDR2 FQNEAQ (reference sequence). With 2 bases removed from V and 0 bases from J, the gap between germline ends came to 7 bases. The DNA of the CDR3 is TGTGCCAGCAGCTTACTGACTACGAACACCGGGGAGCTGTTTTTT. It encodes CASSLLTTNTGELFF.

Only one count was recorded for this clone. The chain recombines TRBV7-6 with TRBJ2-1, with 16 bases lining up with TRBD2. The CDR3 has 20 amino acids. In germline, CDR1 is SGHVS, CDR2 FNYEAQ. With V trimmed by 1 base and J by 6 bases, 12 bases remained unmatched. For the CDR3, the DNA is TGTGCCAGCAGCTTAGTGCTTGGGACTAGCGGGAGGGCCCCTCCCAATGAGCAGTTCTTC. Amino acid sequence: CASSLVLGTSGRAPPNEQFF. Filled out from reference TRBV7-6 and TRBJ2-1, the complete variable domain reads GAGVSQSPRYKVTKRGQDVALRCDPISGHVSLYWYRQALGQGPEFLTYFNYEAQQDKSGLPNDRFSAERPEGSISTLTIQRTEQRDSAMYRCASSLVLGTSGRAPPNEQFFGPGTRLTVL.

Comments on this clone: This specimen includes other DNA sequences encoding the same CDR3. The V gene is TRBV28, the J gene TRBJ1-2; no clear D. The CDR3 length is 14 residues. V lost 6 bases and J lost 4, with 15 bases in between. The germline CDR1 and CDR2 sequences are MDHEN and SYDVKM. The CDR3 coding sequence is TGTGCCAGCAGCTTCCCGGAGCCCATCTATGGCTACACCTTC. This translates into CASSFPEPIYGYTF.

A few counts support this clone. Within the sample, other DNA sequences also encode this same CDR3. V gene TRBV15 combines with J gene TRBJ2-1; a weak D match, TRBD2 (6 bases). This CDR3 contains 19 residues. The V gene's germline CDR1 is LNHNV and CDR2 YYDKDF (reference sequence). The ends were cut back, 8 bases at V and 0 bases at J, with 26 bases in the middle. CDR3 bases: TGTGCCACCCAAATGACGACTAGTCCCAACCCCCACTCCTACAATGAGCAGTTCTTC. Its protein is CATQMTTSPNPHSYNEQFF.

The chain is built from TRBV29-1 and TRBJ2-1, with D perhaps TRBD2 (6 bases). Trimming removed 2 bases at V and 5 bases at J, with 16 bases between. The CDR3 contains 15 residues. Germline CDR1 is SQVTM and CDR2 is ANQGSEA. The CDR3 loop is CSVEPSGRGNNEQFF. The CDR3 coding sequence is TGCAGCGTTGAACCCTCAGGACGGGGGAACAATGAGCAGTTCTTC.

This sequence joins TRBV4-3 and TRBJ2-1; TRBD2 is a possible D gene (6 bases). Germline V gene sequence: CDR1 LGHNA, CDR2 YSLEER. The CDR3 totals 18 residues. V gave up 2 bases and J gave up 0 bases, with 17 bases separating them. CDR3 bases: TGCGCCAGCAGCCAACGGGTGGGCGGGGCTACCTCCTACAATGAGCAGTTCTTC. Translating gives CASSQRVGGATSYNEQFF.

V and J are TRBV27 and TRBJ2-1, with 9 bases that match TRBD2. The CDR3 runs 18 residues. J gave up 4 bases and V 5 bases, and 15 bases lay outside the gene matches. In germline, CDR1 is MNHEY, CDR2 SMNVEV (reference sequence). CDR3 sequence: CASSLRGTLAGSYNEQFF. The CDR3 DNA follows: TGTGCCAGCAGTCTTAGAGGCACCCTAGCGGGATCATACAATGAGCAGTTCTTC.

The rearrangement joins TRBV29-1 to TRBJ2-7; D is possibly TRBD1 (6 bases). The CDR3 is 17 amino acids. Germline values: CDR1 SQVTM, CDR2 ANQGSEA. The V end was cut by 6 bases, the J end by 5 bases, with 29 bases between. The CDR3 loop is CSVRNYRVSHSEDEQYF. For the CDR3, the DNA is TGCAGCGTACGGAATTACAGGGTGTCCCACTCGGAGGACGAGCAGTACTTC.